This T cell receptor (beta chain) was recovered during a study of T-cell memory formation after mild COVID-19. Study-level results: Within pre-infection memory, some responding clones were found, suggesting cross-reactive memory joined. Researchers report contracting CD4+ clones mostly in CM and EM, with CD8+ clones in EMRA.

MiXCR, run by TCRdb on the 5' RACE reads, gives a single entry per CDR3 protein. Among about 50,000 distinct CDR3 sequences, over 8.5% were seen once, and the ten largest hold around 11%. This clonotype has just a few counts. Its cognate antigen is unknown. The CDR3 is 12 residues long. With 7 bases removed from V and 2 bases from J, the gap between germline ends came to 9 bases. The TCR was taken from an adult woman who had mild COVID-19 (a few samples of this study predate the infection). Cell type and time point are not known. The sample consisted of PBMCs or a T cell subset sorted from them (not recorded which). V usage is TRBV12-3 or TRBV12-4 and J usage is TRBJ2-7; D might be TRBD1 (6 bases). Written as DNA, the CDR3 is TGTGCCAGCAAACAGGGAGCCTACGAGCAGTACTTC. It is translated as CASKQGAYEQYF.